These T cell receptor beta chains were read from a single sample in a study of T cells in localized non-small cell lung cancer. Only in-frame clones appear in the TCRdb table, and some are missing; sequencing was by immunoSEQ multiplex PCR. The sample lists about 22,000 clones, around nine tenths occurring once. The source material was PBMCs, sampled before any cancer treatment. The receptors were gathered from a man aged 35 to 69 with stage II squamous cell lung carcinoma. Both conserved end residues are part of each CDR3. Fields, in order: clone size, J gene, V gene, D gene, CDR3 DNA, CDR3 protein. The D gene is left open where the match is weak. A clone size is listed for some rows: how often the clone was seen (once, few, many), or a class if it is expanded.

clone_size: -
j_call: TRBJ2-5
v_call: TRBV28
d_call: -
cdr3_nt: TGTGCCAGCAGTTTCTCTAGCCAAGAGACCCAGTACTTC
cdr3_aa: CASSFSSQETQYF

clone_size: -
j_call: TRBJ1-2
v_call: TRBV19
d_call: -
cdr3_nt: TGTGCCAGTAGTGCCGGTCGGCAGGGCGGTTATGGCTACACCTTC
cdr3_aa: CASSAGRQGGYGYTF

clone_size: -
j_call: TRBJ2-3
v_call: TRBV13
d_call: -
cdr3_nt: TGTGCCAGCAGCTTACTCACTAGCCAAGGCACAGATACGCAGTATTTT
cdr3_aa: CASSLLTSQGTDTQYF

clone_size: -
j_call: TRBJ1-2
v_call: TRBV4-1
d_call: -
cdr3_nt: TGCGCCAGCAGCTCCATTAGTGGCTACACCTTC
cdr3_aa: CASSSISGYTF

clone_size: -
j_call: TRBJ2-2
v_call: TRBV27
d_call: -
cdr3_nt: TGTGCCAGCAGTCAAAGGAAGGGGACCGGGGAGCTGTTTTTT
cdr3_aa: CASSQRKGTGELFF

clone_size: -
j_call: TRBJ2-3
v_call: TRBV28
d_call: TRBD2
cdr3_nt: TGTGCCAGCAGTCCTCACGACGTAGGACTAGCGGGAGAGGGAACAGATACGCAGTATTTT
cdr3_aa: CASSPHDVGLAGEGTDTQYF

clone_size: -
j_call: TRBJ2-1
v_call: TRBV4-2
d_call: -
cdr3_nt: TGTGCCAGCAGCCAAGCCGGGAGCTACAATGAGCAGTTCTTC
cdr3_aa: CASSQAGSYNEQFF

clone_size: -
j_call: TRBJ2-5
v_call: TRBV5-6
d_call: -
cdr3_nt: TGTGCCAGCAGCTACCGGGTCCTACACCAAGAGACCCAGTACTTC
cdr3_aa: CASSYRVLHQETQYF

clone_size: -
j_call: TRBJ2-1
v_call: TRBV4-1
d_call: TRBD1
cdr3_nt: TGCGCCAGCAGCCAAGTGACAGGGGGGAATGAGCAGTTCTTC
cdr3_aa: CASSQVTGGNEQFF

clone_size: once
j_call: TRBJ1-2
v_call: TRBV9
d_call: -
cdr3_nt: TGTGCCAGCAACCAACAGGGTTTGGGGTATGGCTACACCTTC
cdr3_aa: CASNQQGLGYGYTF

clone_size: -
j_call: TRBJ2-3
v_call: TRBV10-3
d_call: TRBD1
cdr3_nt: TGTGCCATCAGTGACAACAGGGGGGGCACAGATACGCAGTATTTT
cdr3_aa: CAISDNRGGTDTQYF

clone_size: -
j_call: TRBJ2-2
v_call: TRBV2
d_call: -
cdr3_nt: TGTGCCAGCATCCGGGAGAACACCGGGGAGCTGTTTTTT
cdr3_aa: CASIRENTGELFF

clone_size: -
j_call: TRBJ1-2
v_call: TRBV7-2
d_call: -
cdr3_nt: TGTGCCAGCAGCTTAAAGGCCAGCTCGAGATATGGCTACACCTTC
cdr3_aa: CASSLKASSRYGYTF

clone_size: once
j_call: TRBJ2-7
v_call: TRBV30
d_call: -
cdr3_nt: TGTGCCTGGAGTAGAACCTACGAGCAGTACTTC
cdr3_aa: CAWSRTYEQYF

clone_size: -
j_call: TRBJ2-2
v_call: TRBV27
d_call: -
cdr3_nt: TGTGCCAGCAGTTCCAATGTAGGGGGGGAGCTGTTTTTT
cdr3_aa: CASSSNVGGELFF

clone_size: once
j_call: TRBJ1-1
v_call: TRBV19
d_call: TRBD1
cdr3_nt: TGTGCCAGTAGTACAGGGGGGTTTACTGAAGCTTTCTTT
cdr3_aa: CASSTGGFTEAFF

clone_size: -
j_call: TRBJ2-5
v_call: TRBV5-1
d_call: TRBD1
cdr3_nt: TGCGCCAGCCGCCTAACTCAGGGGGATAAGCGGGAGACCCAGTACTTC
cdr3_aa: CASRLTQGDKRETQYF

clone_size: -
j_call: TRBJ2-3
v_call: TRBV5-4
d_call: TRBD2
cdr3_nt: TGTGCCAGCAGCTTGGTGGCTAGCGGGGGGGCCGTTACGCAGTATTTT
cdr3_aa: CASSLVASGGAVTQYF

clone_size: -
j_call: TRBJ1-1
v_call: TRBV7-2
d_call: -
cdr3_nt: TGTGCCAGCAGCTTAGTGACGGGCCGGGGAGCTTTCTTT
cdr3_aa: CASSLVTGRGAFF

clone_size: -
j_call: TRBJ1-2
v_call: TRBV29-1
d_call: TRBD1
cdr3_nt: TGCAGCGTTGAAGAGGACGGGACAGGACTTTATGGCTACACCTTC
cdr3_aa: CSVEEDGTGLYGYTF

clone_size: -
j_call: TRBJ1-2
v_call: TRBV19
d_call: -
cdr3_nt: TGTGCCAGTAGTATTAACCAGGGTAACTATGGCTACACCTTC
cdr3_aa: CASSINQGNYGYTF

clone_size: -
j_call: TRBJ1-1
v_call: TRBV5-4
d_call: -
cdr3_nt: TGTGCCAGCAGCTTGGGAGCCCAAGGTACGGCTGAAGCTTTCTTT
cdr3_aa: CASSLGAQGTAEAFF

clone_size: -
j_call: TRBJ2-1
v_call: TRBV5-1
d_call: TRBD2
cdr3_nt: TGCGCCAGCAGCTTGGATGTTAGCGGGGGGGCCCAGGTGGTCTTC
cdr3_aa: CASSLDVSGGAQVVF

clone_size: -
j_call: TRBJ1-2
v_call: TRBV28
d_call: -
cdr3_nt: TGTGCCAGCAGTTTAAGGACGGCGGCAGGGGGCTACACCTTC
cdr3_aa: CASSLRTAAGGYTF

clone_size: -
j_call: TRBJ2-3
v_call: TRBV2
d_call: TRBD2
cdr3_nt: TGTGCCAGCAGTGGACTAGCGGGACAAGATACGCAGTATTTT
cdr3_aa: CASSGLAGQDTQYF

clone_size: few
j_call: TRBJ2-7
v_call: TRBV5-8
d_call: -
cdr3_nt: TGTGCCAGCAGTAAGGCGGGGTGGTCTGAGCACGAGCAGTACTTC
cdr3_aa: CASSKAGWSEHEQYF

clone_size: -
j_call: TRBJ1-6
v_call: TRBV29-1
d_call: -
cdr3_nt: TGCAGCGTTGAGGGCAATTCACCCCTCCACTTT
cdr3_aa: CSVEGNSPLHF

clone_size: -
j_call: TRBJ2-4
v_call: TRBV4-1
d_call: -
cdr3_nt: TGCGCCAGCAGCCAGAGGGGCCCTCTAGCCAAAAACATTCAGTACTTC
cdr3_aa: CASSQRGPLAKNIQYF

clone_size: -
j_call: TRBJ2-7
v_call: TRBV6-6
d_call: -
cdr3_nt: TGTGCCAGCAGTTATTCCGGGACACCTACTCTCGAGCAGTACTTC
cdr3_aa: CASSYSGTPTLEQYF

clone_size: -
j_call: TRBJ1-2
v_call: TRBV18
d_call: -
cdr3_nt: TGTGCCAGCTCACCTGGGTCCCACTATGGCTACACCTTC
cdr3_aa: CASSPGSHYGYTF

clone_size: -
j_call: TRBJ2-7
v_call: TRBV7-2
d_call: -
cdr3_nt: TGTGCCAGCAGCTTAGCAGGGCTAGCTCTCGGCTCCTACGAGCAGTACTTC
cdr3_aa: CASSLAGLALGSYEQYF

clone_size: -
j_call: TRBJ1-2
v_call: TRBV20-1
d_call: -
cdr3_nt: TGCAGTGCTAGGGACGCCCTTATCACCTTC
cdr3_aa: CSARDALITF

clone_size: few
j_call: TRBJ1-1
v_call: TRBV18
d_call: -
cdr3_nt: TGTGCCAGCTCACCCTTGGTATGGGGGCTGGCTTTCTTT
cdr3_aa: CASSPLVWGLAFF

clone_size: -
j_call: TRBJ2-1
v_call: TRBV5-4
d_call: -
cdr3_nt: TGTGCCAGCAGCTTGGATGGGCCGAGGGCCTCCTACAATGAGCAGTTCTTC
cdr3_aa: CASSLDGPRASYNEQFF

clone_size: few
j_call: TRBJ1-1
v_call: TRBV5-5
d_call: -
cdr3_nt: TGTGCCAGCAGCTTCGAGTGGGGGACTGAAGCTTTCTTT
cdr3_aa: CASSFEWGTEAFF

clone_size: -
j_call: TRBJ1-5
v_call: TRBV19
d_call: -
cdr3_nt: TGTGCCAGTAGTCTCGTTTATCAGCCCCAGCATTTT
cdr3_aa: CASSLVYQPQHF

clone_size: -
j_call: TRBJ2-7
v_call: TRBV29-1
d_call: -
cdr3_nt: TGCAGCGTTGGAGACGGGTTCTACGAGCAGTACTTC
cdr3_aa: CSVGDGFYEQYF

clone_size: -
j_call: TRBJ2-7
v_call: TRBV18
d_call: TRBD1
cdr3_nt: TGTGCCAGCTCACCATTACAGGGGTCCTACGAGCAGTACTTC
cdr3_aa: CASSPLQGSYEQYF

clone_size: -
j_call: TRBJ1-5
v_call: TRBV19
d_call: -
cdr3_nt: TGTGCCAGTAGTATGGGTGACAGTAGCAATCAGCCCCAGCATTTT
cdr3_aa: CASSMGDSSNQPQHF

clone_size: few
j_call: TRBJ2-5
v_call: TRBV7-2
d_call: -
cdr3_nt: TGTGCCAGCAGCCGATCCCTCCATCAAGAGACCCAGTACTTC
cdr3_aa: CASSRSLHQETQYF

clone_size: -
j_call: TRBJ2-7
v_call: TRBV4-1
d_call: -
cdr3_nt: TGCGCCAGCAGCCAAGAAGAGGGTAGCTACGAGCAGTACTTC
cdr3_aa: CASSQEEGSYEQYF

clone_size: few
j_call: TRBJ2-7
v_call: TRBV7-9
d_call: TRBD1
cdr3_nt: TGTGCCAGCAGCTTAGGGGGACAGGCCTCCTACGAGCAGTACTTC
cdr3_aa: CASSLGGQASYEQYF

clone_size: -
j_call: TRBJ1-2
v_call: TRBV28
d_call: -
cdr3_nt: TGTGCCAGCAGTTTATTAGGGCAGGGAATTTTCACCTTC
cdr3_aa: CASSLLGQGIFTF

clone_size: -
j_call: TRBJ1-6
v_call: TRBV2
d_call: TRBD1
cdr3_nt: TGTGCCACCCAGAAAGAGGCAGGGGGCGATTCACCCCTCCACTTT
cdr3_aa: CATQKEAGGDSPLHF

clone_size: -
j_call: TRBJ1-4
v_call: TRBV30
d_call: -
cdr3_nt: TGTGCCTGGAATTTGGGTTCCACTAATGAAAAACTGTTTTTT
cdr3_aa: CAWNLGSTNEKLFF

clone_size: once
j_call: TRBJ2-4
v_call: TRBV4-1
d_call: -
cdr3_nt: TGCGCCAGCAGCCAAGAACCTGGGAGGGCCAAAAACATTCAGTACTTC
cdr3_aa: CASSQEPGRAKNIQYF

clone_size: -
j_call: TRBJ2-7
v_call: TRBV18
d_call: -
cdr3_nt: TGTGCCAGCTCACTCCACATCGCGGACGGAACCTACGAGCAGTACTTC
cdr3_aa: CASSLHIADGTYEQYF

clone_size: -
j_call: TRBJ1-1
v_call: TRBV5-1
d_call: TRBD1
cdr3_nt: TGCGCCAGCAGCTTGGTCCCAGGGGGCCGGGATGGTAGCACTGAAGCTTTCTTT
cdr3_aa: CASSLVPGGRDGSTEAFF

clone_size: -
j_call: TRBJ1-5
v_call: TRBV19
d_call: -
cdr3_nt: TGTGCCAGTAACCTTCATAGCAATCAGCCCCAGCATTTT
cdr3_aa: CASNLHSNQPQHF

clone_size: -
j_call: TRBJ1-1
v_call: TRBV5-1
d_call: -
cdr3_nt: TGCGCCAGCAGCTCGTGGGCCGAGAACACTGAAGCTTTCTTT
cdr3_aa: CASSSWAENTEAFF